The text below deals with one TCR beta chain. Cohort 3 recovery required two negative PCRs, clearance, or symptom resolution. Original handling: Reference gene primers were amplified, and this amplification served to estimate nucleated cell counts. The assay was immunoSEQ multiplex PCR, and TCRdb's table has in-frame clones only and misses some. V and J calls and clone size are given by that table; D and trimming were obtained from the DNA. The sample has over 200,000 clones; roughly 80% are singletons. This entry belongs to a study of blood T cell repertoires in COVID-19. Overall study context: Both acute and convalescent COVID-19 samples were obtained from the United States, Italy and Spain. PBMCs, B-cell-depleted T cells, or T cells were the source of the cDNA or gDNA that made up the material.

Germline V lookup: CDR1 SGHTS, CDR2 YDEGEE. V lost 10 bases and J 8 bases, leaving 27 bases between the germline ends. This CDR3 comprises 15 residues. The material sequenced was PBMCs or T cells enriched from blood (not recorded which). The TCR originated in a man aged 60-69 years who had recovered from COVID-19. The V and J genes are TRBV5-8 and TRBJ1-2; D is possibly TRBD1 (5 bases). The CDR3 DNA reads TGTGCCGGTGGTTTCGGACATGGAACGGCTCAGGGCTACACCTTC. Residues: CAGGFGHGTAQGYTF.